This is a list of T cell receptor beta chains from one sample in a study of post-analysis software for immune sequencing data. TCRdb re-derived calls from the PCR reads in MiXCR, one entry per CDR3 protein. The repertoire includes more than 350,000 distinct CDR3 sequences, 30% to 45% of them detected once, and 7.5% to 8.5% sits in the top ten. Sequencing used blood. All receptors derive from a girl aged 2 to 10 with multiple sclerosis. Both conserved end residues are trimmed from each CDR3. Fields, in order: clone size, V gene, CDR3 protein. Size values are once, few and many counts, or a class for expanded clones, and some rows have none.

>NA|TRBV20-1
SARTPARGQNEQY
>NA|TRBV7-9
ASSLVAGLGYNEQF
>NA|TRBV12-3/TRBV12-4
ASTSQGVYNGEQF
>NA|TRBV28
ASSFRFQETQY
>NA|TRBV10-3
AISLFPRRQETQY
>NA|TRBV27
ASSLSSLAGTDTQY
>few|TRBV20-1
SAKPGLAGVETQY
>NA|TRBV7-9
ASSLEYSYNSPLH
>NA|TRBV6-1
ASSLATGAGSWVEKLF
>NA|TRBV11-2
ASSIIMAPYEQY
>NA|TRBV4-3
ASSQRLAAVDGQF
>few|TRBV25-1
ASKQDGGQSPLH
>many|TRBV12-3/TRBV12-4
ATSLAEATYEQY
>few|TRBV18
ASSPQGAGETQY
>NA|TRBV20-1
SGADSNQPQH
>few|TRBV12-5
ASNPSGVDTQY
>once|TRBV7-3
ASSLTKTSGRYEQY
>few|TRBV10-3
AIRQGLNTEAF
>NA|TRBV5-1
ASSLWGPGANVLT
>few|TRBV25-1
ASSEYDGLSPLH
>NA|TRBV28
ASQREFNEQF